This T cell receptor (beta chain) was identified in a study of T cell responses to AZD1222 COVID-19 vaccine. Study-level points and caveats: The donor group comprised mostly white British people and more females; the analysis possibly underestimated clonal diversity. Vaccine-associated CD4 TCRs spanned spike, dominant at 160-218 and 743-854. The study reported that nearly half of spike-specific TCRs target unmutated variant regions. Repertoires were sampled only after the peak T cell response.

This clone was detected a few times. Its antigen is still unknown. The method was immunoSEQ multiplex PCR; TCRdb's version includes in-frame clones alone and lacks a portion of them. The sample has 90,000 to 120,000 clones, more than 75% seen once. The receptor's source is an adult in good health. The sample consisted of peripheral blood, taken on day 0 of AZD1222 vaccination.

CDR3 sequence: CASSLPAEETQYF. Here the CDR3 DNA reads TGTGCCAGCAGCTTACCAGCGGAAGAGACCCAGTACTTC. The genes are TRBV7-2 and TRBJ2-5; perhaps TRBD2 as D (5 bases). V was shortened by 2 bases and J by 3 bases, with 7 bases between the two germline ends. The CDR3 has 13 residues. Germline values: CDR1 SGHTA, CDR2 FQGNSA.